Shown below are 13 T cell receptor beta chains from a single sample sequenced in a study of spatial heterogeneity in lung cancer. The time point here: blood at routine non-recurrence follow-up after resection. Whole RNA obtained from tumor, nontumor lung or frozen PBMC underwent sequencing without sorting. TCRdb reprocessed the 5' RACE reads via MiXCR and lists one record per CDR3 protein. The sample lists roughly 120,000 distinct CDR3 sequences, 12% occurring once. This material consisted of PBMCs, taken at follow-up. All receptors derive from a male donor with early-stage non-small cell lung cancer.

This clonotype was recorded a few times. The rearrangement uses TRBV10-3 and TRBJ2-7; perhaps D is TRBD1 or TRBD2 (5 bases each). Germline-derived CDR1 and CDR2 are ENHRY and SYGVKD. V was trimmed by 0 bases and J by 5 bases, leaving 11 bases between them. The length of the CDR3 is 14 residues. CDR3 coding DNA: TGTGCCATCAGTGAGTCGGCAGGGACCAACGAGCAGTACTTC. Its translation is CAISESAGTNEQYF.

The chain combines TRBV4-3 with TRBJ1-5; D is uncertain. The CDR3 sequence is 14 residues long. Germline V gives CDR1 LGHNA, CDR2 YSLEER. The V gene lost 0 bases and the J gene lost 2 bases, with 5 bases spanning the gap. DNA of the CDR3: TGCGCCAGCAGCCAAGATAAAGGCAATCAGCCCCAGCATTTT. Protein sequence: CASSQDKGNQPQHF.

The chain joins TRBV20-1 to TRBJ1-2, with D tentatively TRBD1 (6 bases). Per germline, CDR1 DFQATT and CDR2 SNEGSKA (reference sequence). The CDR3 sequence is 14 residues long. Trimming took 3 bases from V and 3 from J, leaving 14 bases between them. DNA of the CDR3: TGCAGTGCTAGGGGGGACTGGACAGACTATGGCTACACCTTC. Its protein product is CSARGDWTDYGYTF.

This clonotype was seen ten or more times. The V gene is TRBV20-1, the J gene TRBJ2-1; tentative D call: TRBD2 (5 bases). The CDR3 contains 14 residues. The V gene's germline CDR1 is DFQATT and CDR2 SNEGSKA (reference sequence). The V end lost 5 bases, the J end lost 4 bases, and 15 bases lay between the germline ends. The CDR3 spells CSASRSAEYNEQFF. For the CDR3, the DNA is TGCAGTGCTTCACGTAGCGCGGAATACAATGAGCAGTTCTTC.

The CDR3 region has the DNA TGTGCCAGCAGTCCCTCAACAGGGGCCGCTGAAGCTTTCTTT. Translating it yields CASSPSTGAAEAFF. V gene TRBV6-5 combines with J gene TRBJ1-1; 7 nucleotides match TRBD1. The CDR3 covers 14 residues. J gave up 6 bases and V 5 bases, and 9 bases lay outside the gene matches. Looked up from germline, CDR1 is MNHEY and CDR2 is SVGAGI.

This clonotype occurred a few times. V is TRBV19 and J is TRBJ1-5; unclear D gene. There are 15 residues in the CDR3. The germline gives CDR1 LNHDA, CDR2 SQIVND (reference sequence). Deletions cut 7 bases from V and 0 bases from J, with 13 bases between. CDR3 nucleotide sequence: TGTGCCAGTACCGGCCGGAGCTATAGCAATCAGCCCCAGCATTTT. Its protein is CASTGRSYSNQPQHF.

This clonotype was recorded at least ten times. The V gene is TRBV3-1, the J gene TRBJ1-2; D remains unclear. The germline V gene has CDR1 LGHDT and CDR2 YNNKEL (reference sequence). V lost 1 base, J lost 2 bases, and 14 bases lay in between. The CDR3 is made up of 16 amino acids. The CDR3 bases are TGTGCCAGCAGCCAAGGCTGGCTCCGTGGGAACTATGGCTACACCTTC. Its protein product is CASSQGWLRGNYGYTF.

In its sample, this clonotype was seen many times. The chain has TRBV6-5 and TRBJ2-1, with D possibly being TRBD1 or TRBD2 (5 bases each). The CDR3 has 15 amino acids. V shed 4 bases and J shed 3 bases, with 13 bases lying between them. The germline V gene encodes CDR1 MNHEY and CDR2 SVGAGI. DNA of the CDR3: TGTGCCAGCAGTTCGGCCGGGGCAGGCTACAATGAGCAGTTCTTC. Its protein product is CASSSAGAGYNEQFF.

This rearrangement joins TRBV7-9 to TRBJ1-5; D perhaps matches TRBD1 (6 bases). The CDR3 covers 14 residues. Trimming cost V 5 bases and J 4 bases, with 12 bases left between them. Per the germline V gene, CDR1 is SEHNR and CDR2 is FQNEAQ (reference sequence). CDR3: CASSPGTPNQPQHF. For the CDR3, the DNA is TGTGCCAGCAGCCCTGGGACACCGAATCAGCCCCAGCATTTT.

This chain joins TRBV24-1 and TRBJ1-5, with D unclear. CDR3 length equals 13 residues. Germline V lookup: CDR1 KGHDR, CDR2 SFDVKD. Trimming stripped 4 bases from V and 2 bases from J, with 5 bases between. The CDR3 loop reads CATSDGGNQPQHF. In DNA, the CDR3 is TGTGCCACCAGTGACGGTGGCAATCAGCCCCAGCATTTT.

This clonotype has more than one count but fewer than ten. This chain uses TRBV3-1 with TRBJ1-5, with 9 positions matching TRBD1. CDR3 length equals 15 residues. The germline V gene encodes CDR1 LGHDT and CDR2 YNNKEL (reference sequence). Trimming at V came to 8 bases and at J to 2 bases, leaving 7 bases not matched to a gene. Here the CDR3 DNA reads TGTGCCAGCGGAAACCGACAGGGGGGCAATCAGCCCCAGCATTTT. As protein: CASGNRQGGNQPQHF.

This clonotype was recorded only once. The chain couples TRBV13 to TRBJ1-4; D ambiguous. V lost 8 bases and J 5 bases, leaving 9 bases between the germline ends. CDR3 size: 12 residues. Germline CDR1 reads PRHDT; CDR2 reads FYEKMQ (reference sequence). CDR3 nucleotide sequence: TGTGCCAGCCGCGGCCCCAATGAAAAACTGTTTTTT. Translating it yields CASRGPNEKLFF. The full variable domain, with the rest looked up from reference TRBV13 and TRBJ1-4, is AAGVIQSPRHLIKEKRETATLKCYPIPRHDTVYWYQQGPGQDPQFLISFYEKMQSDKGSIPDRFSAQQFSDYHSELNMSSLELGDSALYFCASRGPNEKLFFGSGTQLSVL.

This clonotype was found a few times. The J gene is TRBJ2-6, the V gene TRBV6-2 or TRBV6-3; D remains unclear. CDR3 length: 14 amino acids. CDR1 is MNHEY and CDR2 is SVGEGT in the germline V gene. Trimming shortened V by 6 bases and J by 1 base, and 7 bases separated the two germline ends. The CDR3 sequence is CASRVMSGANVLTF. In DNA, the CDR3 is TGTGCCAGCAGGGTAATGTCTGGGGCCAACGTCCTGACTTTC.